This T cell receptor beta chain was captured in a study of cytomegalovirus exposure and HLA in healthy donors (dated by TCRdb to about 2017). For the study in its entirety: The 650 to 750 repertoires of the first cohort and the 110 or so validation repertoires were produced on the same platform, according to a later analysis. The study was designed to test whether signatures of past pathogen exposure could be identified by cataloging public T cell receptors. Besides the first cohort of 550 to 750 subjects, a separate validation cohort made up of over 100 different subjects was used. To predict cytomegalovirus infection status, the study combined high-throughput TCR immunosequencing, statistical association of individual TCRs with disease status, and machine learning. Results and caveats for the whole study, not just this receptor: Most TCR sequences were seen in very few donors, while some public TCRs were found in many individuals. The authors suggested that the approach could potentially be extended to other disease states and immunological phenotypes. The study listed 150 to 200 TCR beta chains as associated with cytomegalovirus. Of the cluster scores, roughly 95% were above 0 in a later analysis, which found that TCRs clustered in the first cohort also tended to co-occur in the 120 validation repertoires. The classifier was reported to diagnose cytomegalovirus status with high specificity and sensitivity in both the original cohort and the validation cohort. The validation cohort had no HLA typing available for a later analysis, so co-occurrence within that cohort was assessed over all 130 or so repertoires. A few of the identified cytomegalovirus-associated TCR beta chains were confirmed in vitro to be specific for cytomegalovirus antigens.

The library was prepared using the immunoSEQ multiplex PCR assay. The paper's data handling went like this. A statistical classification framework was developed to diagnose cytomegalovirus status using the catalog of TCR beta chain sequences. Not all clones reach the TCRdb copy of this immuneACCESS table, which keeps in-frame sequences only. Checked studies attribute under half of the gap to unresolved V genes and leave the rest unexplained. The V and J calls and clone size come from that table; D and trimming were worked out from the DNA. In all, the sample holds fewer than 90,000 clones, and roughly 80% of those were seen once. The ten biggest clones cover about an eighth of the sample. Remarks on this clone: The antigen this receptor binds is unknown. No much larger clonotype is one base removed from it; base qualities were not supplied.

Separate from the approximately 700-subject first cohort, the validation cohort of roughly 110 subjects was the group to which the donors belonged. The germline V gene supplies CDR1 SGHRS and CDR2 YFSETQ. The CDR3 measures 13 amino acids from cysteine to phenylalanine. The kept DNA is CDR3 alone, 39 bases in frame from the first base. V was cut back by 3 bases and J by 6 bases, leaving a gap of 13 bases between them. This sequence originates from a woman under 30 in good health and CMV-seropositive. The source material was PBMCs. The V and J genes are TRBV5-1 and TRBJ2-7, and possibly TRBD1, on 6 matching bases. CDR3 protein: CASSSNRDSEQYF. The sequenced DNA: TGCGCCAGCAGCTCAAACAGGGATTCCGAGCAGTACTTC. The reference TRBV5-1 and TRBJ2-7 proteins fill in what lies around the CDR3, so the full variable domain reads KAGVTQTPRYLIKTRGQQVTLSCSPISGHRSVSWYQQTPGQGLQFLFEYFSETQRNKGNFPGRFSGRQFSNSRSEMNVSTLELGDSALYLCASSSNRDSEQYFGPGTRLTVT.